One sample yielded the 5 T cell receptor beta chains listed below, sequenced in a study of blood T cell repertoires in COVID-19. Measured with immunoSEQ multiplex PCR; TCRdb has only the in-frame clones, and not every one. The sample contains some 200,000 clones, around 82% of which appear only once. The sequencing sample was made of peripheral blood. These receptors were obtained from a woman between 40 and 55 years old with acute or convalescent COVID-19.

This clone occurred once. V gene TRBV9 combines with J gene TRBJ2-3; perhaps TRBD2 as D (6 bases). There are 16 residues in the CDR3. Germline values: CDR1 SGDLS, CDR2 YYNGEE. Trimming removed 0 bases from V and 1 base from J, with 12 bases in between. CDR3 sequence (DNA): TGTGCCAGCAGCGTAGGTTTCGGGGGTGGCACAGATACGCAGTATTTT. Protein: CASSVGFGGGTDTQYF.

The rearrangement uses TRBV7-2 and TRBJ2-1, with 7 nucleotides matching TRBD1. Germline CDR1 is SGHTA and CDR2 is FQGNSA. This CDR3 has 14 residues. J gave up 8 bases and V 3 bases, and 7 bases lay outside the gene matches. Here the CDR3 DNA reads TGTGCCAGCAGCTTCAGCCGGGACAGAGATGAGCAGTTCTTC. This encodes CASSFSRDRDEQFF.

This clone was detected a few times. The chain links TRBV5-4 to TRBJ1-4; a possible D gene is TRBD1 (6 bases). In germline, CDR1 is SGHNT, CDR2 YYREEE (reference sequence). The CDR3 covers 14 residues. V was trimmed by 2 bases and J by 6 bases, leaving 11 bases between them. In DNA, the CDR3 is TGTGCCAGCAGCTTACAGGGTGGGGATGAAAAACTGTTTTTT. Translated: CASSLQGGDEKLFF. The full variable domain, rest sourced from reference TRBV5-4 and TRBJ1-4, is ETGVTQSPTHLIKTRGQQVTLRCSSQSGHNTVSWYQQALGQGPQFIFQYYREEENGRGNFPPRFSGLQFPNYSSELNVNALELDDSALYLCASSLQGGDEKLFFGSGTQLSVL.

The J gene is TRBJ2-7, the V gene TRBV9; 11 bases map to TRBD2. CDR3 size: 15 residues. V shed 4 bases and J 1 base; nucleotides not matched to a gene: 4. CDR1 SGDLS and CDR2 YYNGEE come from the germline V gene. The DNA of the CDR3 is TGTGCCAGCAGCCCCGGGACTAGCGGTTCCTACGAGCAGTACTTC. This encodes CASSPGTSGSYEQYF.

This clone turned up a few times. CDR3 bases: TGCGCCAGCAGCTCTGCGGGGGGCGAGCAGTACTTC. Translation gives CASSSAGGEQYF. This chain joins TRBV5-1 and TRBJ2-7; 8 nucleotides line up with TRBD2. Germline CDR1 and CDR2: SGHRS and YFSETQ. V lost 3 bases to trimming and J lost 6 bases; unmatched junction nucleotides: 2. The CDR3 extends over 12 amino acids.